Sequencing of this T cell receptor beta chain was carried out in a study of blood T cell repertoires in COVID-19. The V and J ends lost 4 bases and 1 base respectively, with 15 bases between them. The CDR3 has 17 amino acids. Germline V gene lookup returns CDR1 KGHDR and CDR2 SFDVKD. Per the original methods: Researchers report that nucleated cell counts were estimated from reference gene primer amplification. Sequencing used immunoSEQ multiplex PCR; TCRdb keeps in-frame clones, though not all of them. V, J and clone size were drawn from that table, and D and trimming were deduced from the DNA. The sample records about 140,000 clones, around 80% being singletons.

The specimen was peripheral blood. This clonotype was obtained from an elderly woman in a cohort sampled during active or convalescent COVID-19. The V and J genes are TRBV24-1 and TRBJ2-2; D may be TRBD2 (7 bases). The CDR3 nucleotides read TGTGCCACCAGTGACCCCCCCGGGGGGCGGAACACCGGGGAGCTGTTTTTT. It specifies CATSDPPGGRNTGELFF.